This T cell receptor beta chain appears in the sequencing data of a study of blood T cell repertoires in COVID-19. Overall study: COVID-19 samples from acute and convalescent phases originated in the United States, Italy and Spain. T cells, B-cell-depleted T cells, or PBMCs provided the cDNA or gDNA that served as material.

This clone was picked up many times. CDR1 is LNHDA and CDR2 is SQIVND in the germline V gene (reference sequence). V gave up 6 bases and J gave up 6 bases; unmatched junction bases: 8. The CDR3 is made up of 14 amino acids. Measured with immunoSEQ multiplex PCR; TCRdb has only the in-frame clones, and not every one. The table lists some 190,000 clones, 80% of them singletons. Participant-given clinical history determined each cohort assignment. The chain has TRBV19 and TRBJ1-2; 9 bases agree with TRBD1. The sample consisted of PBMCs or T cells enriched from blood (not recorded which). This sequence originates from a man between 60 and 75 years old who had been exposed to COVID-19. Here the CDR3 reads CASRIGTGHDGYTF. The CDR3 nucleotides are TGTGCCAGTAGGATCGGGACAGGGCACGATGGCTACACCTTC.